The following is a TCR beta chain sequence with its context. Libraries were prepared by immunoSEQ multiplex PCR; TCRdb keeps only in-frame clonotypes and omits some of them. The sample has tens of thousands of clones, about 90% seen once. This sample is part of a study of T cell changes during pregnancy in multiple sclerosis. Trimming removed 4 bases from V and 3 bases from J; junction bases left unmatched: 4. The germline gives CDR1 SGDLS, CDR2 YYNGEE. The CDR3 has 14 amino acids. Sequencing used CD4+ T cells from peripheral blood mononuclear cells, obtained after pregnancy. The chain employs TRBV9 and TRBJ2-3, with 8 bases matching TRBD1. The clonotype originates from a female donor with multiple sclerosis, enrolled in a pregnancy study. In DNA form, the CDR3 reads TGTGCCAGCAGCTCCCGGACAGGGACAGATACGCAGTATTTT. This codes for CASSSRTGTDTQYF.